This T cell receptor beta chain was captured in a study of T cell repertoires in cytomegalovirus infection. Each CDR3 protein is one row after TCRdb ran MiXCR on the reads. Of about 890,000 distinct CDR3 sequences in the sample, 31% were seen once. In its sample, this clonotype was seen many times. No antigen is known for it. V dropped 1 base and J dropped 3 bases, with 18 bases sitting between them. This CDR3 comprises 17 residues. Per the germline V gene, CDR1 is SEHNR and CDR2 is FQNEAQ (reference sequence). The clonotype originates from a human donor in good health (CMV status not recorded). Some clones in this sample may be carry-over from other donors' samples. The V and J genes are TRBV7-9 and TRBJ1-1; no reliable D call. Material: cultured CD8+ T cells from PBMCs, obtained from culture after CMV antigen stimulation. CDR3 residues: CASSLGVGIVRDTEAFF. The CDR3 nucleotides are TGTGCCAGCAGCTTAGGCGTAGGTATAGTACGCGACACTGAAGCTTTCTTT.